Each of the 27 T cell receptor beta chains below was sequenced from the same sample in a study of cytomegalovirus exposure and HLA in healthy donors. 13 Jbeta primers and 60 Vbeta primers were used for the PCR. Profiling relied on immunoSEQ multiplex PCR, and the TCRdb table lists in-frame clones only, not all of them. Among approximately 88,000 clones, over 60% were seen once, and the ten largest hold 5.3%. The sequencing input was PBMCs. These receptors were collected from a man aged 25-40 years in good health and CMV-seropositive.

This clone came up a few times. J is TRBJ2-7 and V is TRBV9; D perhaps matches TRBD2 (5 bases). Trimming shortened V by 3 bases and J by 2 bases, and 15 bases separated the two germline ends. The length of the CDR3 is 15 residues. Looked up from germline, CDR1 is SGDLS and CDR2 is YYNGEE. In DNA, the CDR3 is TGTGCCAGCAGCGAGAGTGGGAGCCTCACCTACGAGCAGTACTTC. Translating gives CASSESGSLTYEQYF.

This chain links TRBV18 with TRBJ2-7; D may be TRBD1 or TRBD2 (5 bases each). Per germline, CDR1 KGHSH and CDR2 LQKENI. V shed 1 base and J shed 5 bases, with 6 bases lying between them. The CDR3 sequence is 12 residues long. CDR3 DNA: TGTGCCAGCTCACCACAGGGACACGAGCAGTACGTC. Translating gives CASSPQGHEQYV.

The chain links TRBV6-5 to TRBJ1-2; 7 bases fit TRBD1. V trimming: 7 bases; J trimming: 5 bases; junction bases outside the gene matches: 13. This CDR3 comprises 15 residues. Germline lookup yields CDR1 MNHEY and CDR2 SVGAGI. Here the CDR3 DNA reads TGTGCCAGCAAGGCGACAGGGCTCCCTTTTTATGGCTACACCTTC. Translated, it gives CASKATGLPFYGYTF.

The rearrangement joins TRBV4-1 to TRBJ2-1; 11 bases agree with TRBD2. The V gene's germline CDR1 is MGHRA and CDR2 YSYEKL. Losses at the gene ends were 3 bases for V and 7 bases for J; bases not matched to a gene: 8. CDR3 length: 16 amino acids. The CDR3 nucleotides are TGCGCCAGCAGCCAGCTTACTAGCGGGGGCCGTAATGAGCAGTTCTTC. This translates into CASSQLTSGGRNEQFF.

In its sample, this clone was seen a few times. The chain carries TRBV9 and TRBJ2-7; D gene ambiguous. V was shortened by 0 bases and J by 0 bases, with 7 bases between the two germline ends. The CDR3 spans 14 residues. The germline gives CDR1 SGDLS, CDR2 YYNGEE. The CDR3 region is CASSVGHTSYEQYF. The CDR3 coding sequence is TGTGCCAGCAGCGTAGGGCATACCTCCTACGAGCAGTACTTC.

This chain joins TRBV4-3 and TRBJ2-1; 7 bases line up with TRBD2. Trimming at V came to 4 bases and at J to 4 bases, leaving 7 bases not matched to a gene. Germline assignment: CDR1 LGHNA and CDR2 YSLEER. The CDR3 is 15 amino acids. The DNA of the CDR3 is TGCGCCAGCAGCCTTGAGCGGGATCGGTACAATGAGCAGTTCTTC. It is translated as CASSLERDRYNEQFF.

The CDR3 nucleotides are TGTGCCAGCAGTGTTGAGGGAACCGGCACCGGGGAGCTGTTTTTT. Amino acid sequence: CASSVEGTGTGELFF. The gene calls are TRBV2 and TRBJ2-2; D is perhaps TRBD2 (5 bases). CDR3 length equals 15 residues. Germline V gives CDR1 SNHLY, CDR2 FYNNEI. The V end was cut by 4 bases, the J end by 4 bases, with 13 bases between.

This chain connects TRBV19 to TRBJ1-1, with TRBD1 matching 9 bases. The J segment lost 7 bases and the V segment lost 6 bases, leaving 9 bases of the junction unmatched. This CDR3 is 14 amino acids long. Germline values: CDR1 LNHDA, CDR2 SQIVND (reference sequence). Here the CDR3 reads CASSHPGQGYEAFF. CDR3 in DNA: TGTGCCAGTAGCCACCCGGGACAGGGATATGAAGCTTTCTTT.

This clone was detected a few times. The V call is TRBV7-9, the J call TRBJ2-2; D is unclear. This CDR3 has 16 amino acids. The V end lost 4 bases, the J end lost 7 bases, and 19 bases lay between the germline ends. Germline V gene lookup returns CDR1 SEHNR and CDR2 FQNEAQ (reference sequence). CDR3 nucleotide sequence: TGTGCCAGCAGCTCGTCTCGGTTGTTTCTCGGCGGGGAGCTGTTTTTT. Residues: CASSSSRLFLGGELFF.

V usage is TRBV7-8 and J usage is TRBJ2-1, with D uncertain. V was shortened by 5 bases and J by 5 bases, with 13 bases between the two germline ends. Germline V lookup: CDR1 SGHVS, CDR2 FQNEAQ. The CDR3 runs to 14 residues. CDR3 bases: TGTGCCAGCAGCCGGTCTGGGCGCAACAATGAGCAGTTCTTC. Protein sequence: CASSRSGRNNEQFF.

The chain has TRBV29-1 and TRBJ2-3; TRBD2 agrees at 13 bases. CDR3 length equals 16 residues. In germline, CDR1 is SQVTM, CDR2 ANQGSEA. V was pared by 4 bases and J by 0 bases, with 4 bases of the junction left unmatched. This CDR3 is CSVVLAGGTSTDTQYF. The CDR3, as DNA: TGCAGCGTTGTACTAGCGGGAGGGACTAGCACAGATACGCAGTATTTT.

The chain joins TRBV4-2 to TRBJ1-4; 9 bases fit TRBD1. V was clipped by 0 bases and J by 5 bases; unmatched bases: 4. CDR1 LGHNA and CDR2 YNFKEQ come from the germline V gene. There are 16 residues in the CDR3. The CDR3 DNA reads TGTGCCAGCAGCCAAGATCGGGGGACAGGGAATGAAAAACTGTTTTTT. This encodes CASSQDRGTGNEKLFF.

The chain couples TRBV2 to TRBJ1-2, with no clear D. CDR3 length: 12 amino acids. Germline values: CDR1 SNHLY, CDR2 FYNNEI. V was cut by 3 bases and J by 4 bases, with 6 bases left in between. The CDR3 loop is CASSDSFYGYTF. The CDR3 DNA is TGTGCCAGCAGTGACAGTTTCTATGGCTACACCTTC.

The chain recombines TRBV21-1 with TRBJ2-7; no DNA check was done on the table's D call, TRBD1. TRBV21-1 is designated a pseudogene. The CDR3 extends over 16 amino acids. The CDR3 DNA follows: TGTGCCAGCAGCAAAGAAGCACAGGGGGCTCCCTACGAGCAGTACGTC. It translates to CASSKEAQGAPYEQYV.

The chain carries TRBV4-2 and TRBJ1-1; D is unresolved. The CDR3 is made up of 18 amino acids. V was clipped by 2 bases and J by 1 base, with 20 bases between them. Germline CDR1 LGHNA, CDR2 YNFKEQ. The CDR3 is CASSQPRETALPNTEAFF. CDR3 in DNA: TGTGCCAGCAGCCAACCCCGGGAAACAGCCCTTCCGAACACTGAAGCTTTCTTT.

This clone was seen a handful of times. The chain employs TRBV5-1 and TRBJ1-2, with TRBD1 identical over 8 bases. Germline lookup yields CDR1 SGHRS and CDR2 YFSETQ. The trim removed 4 bases at V and 7 bases at J, leaving 6 bases unmatched. The CDR3 has 13 amino acids. The CDR3 sequence is CASSPDRASGYTF. The CDR3 coding sequence is TGCGCCAGCAGCCCGGACAGGGCGAGTGGCTACACCTTC.

This clone was recorded only once. The chain joins TRBV23-1 to TRBJ2-4, with 8 bases that match TRBD2. TRBV23-1 is an open reading frame whose function is uncertain. The CDR3 runs to 16 residues. J was trimmed by 0 bases and V by 7 bases; bases with no gene match: 8. Here the CDR3 reads CASNDSGGIAKNIQYF. Here the CDR3 DNA reads TGCGCCAGCAACGACAGCGGGGGAATAGCCAAAAACATTCAGTACTTC.

This rearrangement joins TRBV10-3 to TRBJ1-1, with D possibly TRBD1 on 5 matching bases. V shed 4 bases and J shed 2 bases, with 8 bases lying between them. Per germline, CDR1 ENHRY and CDR2 SYGVKD. This CDR3 comprises 13 residues. This CDR3 is CAISVQGNTEAFF. The CDR3 region has the DNA TGTGCCATCAGTGTTCAGGGAAACACTGAAGCTTTCTTT.

V is TRBV28 and J is TRBJ2-5, with a weak D call TRBD1 (5 bases). The CDR3 extends over 15 amino acids. V lost 0 bases and J lost 3, with 11 bases in between. Germline V lookup: CDR1 MDHEN, CDR2 SYDVKM. The CDR3, as DNA: TGTGCCAGCAGTTTATGGTCCAGGGCGGAAGAGACCCAGTACTTC. This sequence encodes CASSLWSRAEETQYF.

CDR3 in amino acids: CASFNHDGSEAFF. The CDR3 region has the DNA TGTGCCAGCTTTAACCACGACGGGTCTGAAGCTTTCTTT. This sequence joins TRBV7-9 and TRBJ1-1; no firm D call. Germline lookup yields CDR1 SEHNR and CDR2 FQNEAQ (reference sequence). V was shortened by 8 bases and J by 6 bases, with 16 bases between the two germline ends. The CDR3 contains 13 residues. The complete variable domain, with remaining parts taken from reference TRBV7-9 and TRBJ1-1, reads DTGVSQNPRHKITKRGQNVTFRCDPISEHNRLYWYRQTLGQGPEFLTYFQNEAQLEKSRLLSDRFSAERPKGSFSTLEIQRTEQGDSAMYLCASFNHDGSEAFFGQGTRLTVV.

This rearrangement joins TRBV6-1 to TRBJ2-6, with TRBD1 matching over 8 bases. Unmatched junction bases numbered 9, after V lost 2 bases and J lost 3 bases. From germline, CDR1 is MNHNS and CDR2 SASEGT. This CDR3 has 18 amino acids. The CDR3 reads CASSELGRGLDGANVLTF. The CDR3 coding sequence is TGTGCCAGCAGTGAATTGGGCAGGGGGCTGGATGGGGCCAACGTCCTGACTTTC.

This rearrangement joins TRBV7-9 to TRBJ2-7; 12 nucleotides align to TRBD2. The germline gives CDR1 SEHNR, CDR2 FQNEAQ (reference sequence). CDR3 length: 18 amino acids. Trimming at V came to 5 bases and at J to 2 bases, leaving 13 bases not matched to a gene. In DNA, the CDR3 is TGTGCCAGCAGCGCCATGACTACGACTAGCGGGAGCCCCTACGAGCAGTACTTC. Its translation: CASSAMTTTSGSPYEQYF.

This clone has more than one count but fewer than ten. The gene calls are TRBV6-5 and TRBJ1-1; no firm D call. The ends were cut back, 6 bases at V and 6 bases at J, with 14 bases in the middle. This CDR3 region has 13 residues. The germline V gene encodes CDR1 MNHEY and CDR2 SVGAGI. CDR3: CASRTFGEAEAFF. Written as DNA, the CDR3 is TGTGCCAGCAGGACCTTCGGGGAAGCTGAAGCTTTCTTT.

The CDR3 DNA is TGTGCCAGCAGATGGGGGCAGGGGTCGGGTGAAAAACTGTTTTTT. Amino acids: CASRWGQGSGEKLFF. V is TRBV27 and J is TRBJ1-4, with D tentatively TRBD1 (6 bases). The CDR3 totals 15 residues. Germline V CDR1 and CDR2: MNHEY, SMNVEV (reference sequence). V shed 6 bases and J shed 7 bases, with 18 bases lying between them.

This clone was seen just once. The CDR3 nucleotides read TGTGCCAGTAGCGCGAGACCAGGGGGGGGCTACACCTTC. As protein: CASSARPGGGYTF. The gene calls are TRBV19 and TRBJ1-2; 7 nucleotides agree with TRBD1. V trimming: 6 bases; J trimming: 8 bases; junction bases outside the gene matches: 9. Germline V gives CDR1 LNHDA, CDR2 SQIVND (reference sequence). This CDR3 spans 13 amino acids.

The V and J genes are TRBV7-9 and TRBJ2-1; 7 bases align to TRBD2. Germline V lookup: CDR1 SEHNR, CDR2 FQNEAQ (reference sequence). There are 12 residues in the CDR3. J lost 8 bases, V lost 8 bases, and 6 bases had no gene match. CDR3 in amino acids: CASLGGSDEQFF. The CDR3 DNA reads TGTGCCAGCTTGGGCGGGAGCGATGAGCAGTTCTTC.

V and J are TRBV6-5 and TRBJ2-2, with 9 bases matching TRBD1. Germline CDR1 is MNHEY and CDR2 is SVGAGI. J was trimmed by 6 bases and V by 11 bases; bases with no gene match: 7. There are 13 residues in the CDR3. The CDR3 DNA is TGTGCCGGAGGGACAGGGCTTGCCGGGGAGCTGTTTTTT. Translating gives CAGGTGLAGELFF.